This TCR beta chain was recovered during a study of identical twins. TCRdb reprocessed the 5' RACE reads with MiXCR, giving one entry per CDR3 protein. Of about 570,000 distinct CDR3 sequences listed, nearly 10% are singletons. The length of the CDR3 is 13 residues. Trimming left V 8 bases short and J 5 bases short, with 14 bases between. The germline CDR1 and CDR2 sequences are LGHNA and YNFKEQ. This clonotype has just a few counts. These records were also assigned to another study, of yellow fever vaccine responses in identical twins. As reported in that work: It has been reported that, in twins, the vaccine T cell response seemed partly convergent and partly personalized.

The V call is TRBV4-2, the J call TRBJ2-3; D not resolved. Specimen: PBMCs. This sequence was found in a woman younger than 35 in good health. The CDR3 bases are TGTGCCAGCCAAGGGTACCTGGGAGATACGCAGTATTTT. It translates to CASQGYLGDTQYF.